One and the same sample provided the 16 T cell receptor beta chains below, sequenced in a study of T cells in Graves' hyperthyroidism and ophthalmopathy (dated 2019 in TCRdb). Receptor amplification or capture employed multiplex PCR. The sequencer was an Illumina HiSeq 2000. TCR beta CDR3 regions were amplified from RNA transcripts. A first-round RT-PCR of the TCR CDR3 used the HTBI primer set with the Qiagen OneStep RT-PCR kit. TCRdb trimmed public reads at Q25 via fastp, called clones via MiXCR and kept in-frame beta chains. Records with the same CDR3 protein are collapsed into one entry carrying the most frequent genes and DNA. This sample holds some 400,000 distinct CDR3 sequences; about 14% were observed only once. Around 21% of the sample comes from the top ten. The sequenced sample consisted of blood. The receptors stem from a man in his thirties or forties with Graves' hyperthyroidism that later progressed to Graves' ophthalmopathy.

This clonotype was counted ten times or more. The CDR3 DNA reads TGTGCCAGCAGCTTGGTTCACACAGGGGGCTATGGCTACACCTTC. It encodes CASSLVHTGGYGYTF. The rearrangement joins TRBV5-5 to TRBJ1-2, with TRBD1 identical over 8 bases. This CDR3 region has 15 residues. The germline gives CDR1 SGHKS, CDR2 YYEKEE (reference sequence). The trim removed 0 bases at V and 4 bases at J, leaving 5 bases unmatched. The full variable domain, completed using reference TRBV5-5 and TRBJ1-2, is DAGVTQSPTHLIKTRGQQVTLRCSPISGHKSVSWYQQVLGQGPQFIFQYYEKEERGRGNFPDRFSARQFPNYSSELNVNALLLGDSALYLCASSLVHTGGYGYTFGSGTRLTVV.

This clonotype showed up many times. The chain recombines TRBV11-2 with TRBJ2-7; 11 bases fit TRBD2. Trimming took 5 bases from V and 2 from J; bases not matched to a gene: 5. Per germline, CDR1 SGHAT and CDR2 FQNNGV. The CDR3 consists of 15 residues. The chain's CDR3 is CASSPTSGVAYEQYF. In nucleotides, the CDR3 is TGTGCCAGCAGCCCGACTAGCGGGGTGGCCTACGAGCAGTACTTC.

V usage is TRBV7-7 and J usage is TRBJ2-5; no reliable D call. Per the germline V gene, CDR1 is SSHAT and CDR2 is FNYEAQ (reference sequence). The CDR3 contains 15 residues. V was cut by 1 base and J by 4 bases, with 13 bases left in between. In DNA form, the CDR3 reads TGTGCCAGCAGCTTAGTAGCCCAAAGAGGAGAGACCCAGTACTTC. Translated, it gives CASSLVAQRGETQYF.

The chain is built from TRBV7-2 and TRBJ1-6, with D tentatively TRBD1 (5 bases). The CDR3 extends over 15 amino acids. Germline values: CDR1 SGHTA, CDR2 FQGNSA. The V and J ends lost 3 bases and 5 bases respectively, with 11 bases between them. The CDR3 bases are TGTGCCAGCAGCTTCCTCAGGGCCGATAATTCACCCCTCCACTTT. Its protein product is CASSFLRADNSPLHF.

This chain connects TRBV4-1 to TRBJ1-2; 8 nucleotides align to TRBD1. The J segment lost 7 bases and the V segment lost 4 bases, leaving 8 bases of the junction unmatched. In germline, CDR1 is MGHRA, CDR2 YSYEKL. This CDR3 has 14 amino acids. This CDR3 reads CASSLRQGQSGYTF. The CDR3, as DNA: TGCGCCAGCAGCCTCCGACAGGGGCAGAGTGGCTACACCTTC.

In its sample, this clonotype was seen a few times. This chain joins TRBV6-6 and TRBJ2-2; D unresolved. CDR3 length equals 13 residues. Germline-derived CDR1 and CDR2 are MNHNY and SVGAGI (reference sequence). Trimming cost V 2 bases and J 3 bases, with 4 bases left between them. The CDR3 sequence is CASSYEHTGELFF. The CDR3 nucleotides are TGTGCCAGCAGTTACGAACACACCGGGGAGCTGTTTTTT.

The chain uses TRBV20-1 and TRBJ1-5; D is perhaps TRBD1 (6 bases). This CDR3 is built from 14 residues. V lost 3 bases to trimming and J lost 0 bases, with 9 bases between them. Germline CDR1 DFQATT, CDR2 SNEGSKA (reference sequence). CDR3 coding DNA: TGCAGTGCTAGGGGGACATATAGCAATCAGCCCCAGCATTTT. Translated: CSARGTYSNQPQHF.

CDR3 sequence (DNA): TGTGCCAGCTCATGGACAGGGGCCTCACCCCTCCACTTT. Translation: CASSWTGASPLHF. This chain connects TRBV3-1 to TRBJ1-6; 9 bases match TRBD1. The germline CDR1 and CDR2 sequences are LGHDT and YNNKEL (reference sequence). The CDR3 covers 13 residues. V was pared by 8 bases and J by 10 bases, with 6 bases of the junction left unmatched.

This clonotype was counted many times. The CDR3 sequence is CASSQFQEGAQPQHF. In DNA, the CDR3 is TGCGCCAGCAGCCAGTTTCAAGAAGGAGCTCAGCCCCAGCATTTT. The V and J genes are TRBV4-1 and TRBJ1-5; D not certain. The CDR3 consists of 15 residues. The ends were cut back, 3 bases at V and 6 bases at J, with 15 bases in the middle. Germline CDR1 reads MGHRA; CDR2 reads YSYEKL.

This clonotype has only a few counts. The rearrangement joins TRBV11-2 to TRBJ1-6; tentative D call: TRBD1 (6 bases). The CDR3 runs to 16 residues. Per germline, CDR1 SGHAT and CDR2 FQNNGV. V lost 5 bases to trimming and J lost 6 bases, with 17 bases between them. CDR3 DNA: TGTGCCAGCAGCCGGGGGGGGGGGCGAGGTAATTCACCCCTCCACTTT. Its protein is CASSRGGGRGNSPLHF.

Ten or more counts support this clonotype. This chain uses TRBV6-1 with TRBJ2-7, with 7 bases aligning to TRBD1. The CDR3 loop spans 14 amino acids. The V gene end was trimmed by 4 bases and the J gene end by 2 bases; junction bases not matched to a gene: 5. CDR1 is MNHNS and CDR2 is SASEGT in the germline V gene. The chain's CDR3 is CASSGGTETYEQYF. CDR3 nucleotide sequence: TGTGCCAGCAGTGGGGGGACAGAAACCTACGAGCAGTACTTC.

This clonotype was recorded a few times. The chain links TRBV18 to TRBJ2-5; a weak D match, TRBD2 (5 bases). The V gene lost 4 bases and the J gene lost 0 bases, with 9 bases spanning the gap. Germline V gives CDR1 KGHSH, CDR2 LQKENI. The CDR3 covers 14 residues. CDR3 sequence (DNA): TGTGCCAGCTCACTCCAGGACTACCAAGAGACCCAGTACTTC. Amino acids: CASSLQDYQETQYF.

This clonotype showed up many times. The V gene is TRBV6-5, the J gene TRBJ2-1; weak D call: TRBD2 (6 bases). V lost 2 bases and J 4 bases, leaving 12 bases between the germline ends. The CDR3 loop spans 15 amino acids. CDR1 MNHEY and CDR2 SVGAGI come from the germline V gene. The CDR3 bases are TGTGCCAGCAGTTACCGGGGGACCACATACAATGAGCAGTTCTTC. Protein: CASSYRGTTYNEQFF.

The V and J genes are TRBV12-5 and TRBJ2-1, with 10 bases fitting TRBD2. The CDR3 is made up of 17 amino acids. Germline CDR1 reads LGHNT; CDR2 reads FRNRAP. Trimming removed 0 bases from V and 3 bases from J; junction bases left unmatched: 5. In DNA, the CDR3 is TGTGCTAGTGGTTTGGTACTGAGCGGGGGGGTCTACAATGAGCAGTTCTTC. The encoded protein is CASGLVLSGGVYNEQFF.

This clonotype was recorded a few times. This chain joins TRBV9 and TRBJ2-7; 11 bases align to TRBD1. Germline CDR1 and CDR2: SGDLS and YYNGEE. This CDR3 spans 14 amino acids. Losses at the gene ends were 3 bases for V and 6 bases for J; bases not matched to a gene: 5. The CDR3 loop is CASSGGTGGREQYF. In DNA form, the CDR3 reads TGTGCCAGCAGCGGCGGGACAGGGGGACGCGAGCAGTACTTC.

This clonotype occurred many times. V and J are TRBV2 and TRBJ2-1, with D maybe TRBD1 (6 bases). The CDR3 has 15 residues. Germline CDR1 SNHLY, CDR2 FYNNEI. Trimming removed 0 bases from V and 3 bases from J, with 9 bases in between. The CDR3 loop reads CASSEAEGGYNEQFF. As DNA, the CDR3 is TGTGCCAGCAGTGAAGCGGAAGGGGGCTACAATGAGCAGTTCTTC.